This entry concerns a single T cell receptor (beta chain). This entry belongs to a study of blood T cell repertoires in COVID-19. Germline CDR1 and CDR2: MNHEY and SVGAGI. CDR3 size: 14 residues. Trimming removed 5 bases at V and 5 bases at J, with 15 bases between. Here immunoSEQ multiplex PCR was the method, and the copy in TCRdb shows in-frame clones only, minus some. The data contain hundreds of thousands of clones, about 84% of them seen just once; the ten biggest clones take up approximately 2%. Study members were between about 18 and 100 years old and lived in fewer than 30 US regions. Participant-reported clinical history was the basis for cohort assignment. What the recovered Cohort 3 donors had was two negative PCRs, clearance, or symptom resolution.

This clonotype originated in a woman in her forties or fifties who had recovered from COVID-19. The material sequenced was PBMCs or T cells enriched from blood (not recorded which). The chain links TRBV6-5 to TRBJ2-5; D perhaps matches TRBD2 (5 bases). The CDR3 loop is CASSPAPGWETQYF. For the CDR3, the DNA is TGTGCCAGCAGTCCCGCCCCGGGGTGGGAGACCCAGTACTTC.